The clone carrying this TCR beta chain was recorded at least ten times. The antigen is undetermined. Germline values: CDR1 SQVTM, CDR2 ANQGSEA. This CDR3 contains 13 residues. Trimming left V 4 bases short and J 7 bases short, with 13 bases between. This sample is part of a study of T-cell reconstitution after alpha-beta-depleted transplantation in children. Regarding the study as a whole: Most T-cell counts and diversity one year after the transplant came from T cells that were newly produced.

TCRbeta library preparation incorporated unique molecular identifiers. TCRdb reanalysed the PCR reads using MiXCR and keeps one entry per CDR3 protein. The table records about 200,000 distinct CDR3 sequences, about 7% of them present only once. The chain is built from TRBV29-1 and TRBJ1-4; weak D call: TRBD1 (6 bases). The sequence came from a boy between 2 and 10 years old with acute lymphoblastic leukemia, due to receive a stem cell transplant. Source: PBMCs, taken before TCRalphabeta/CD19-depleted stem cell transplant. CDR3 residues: CSVGEGTSEKLFF. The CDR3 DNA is TGCAGCGTTGGGGAGGGGACAAGTGAAAAACTGTTTTTT.